The clone carrying this TCR beta chain was counted a single time. Other DNA sequences in this sample translate to the same CDR3. This specimen belongs to a study of cytomegalovirus exposure and HLA in healthy donors. The V gene's germline CDR1 is SGHRS and CDR2 YFSETQ. This CDR3 spans 13 amino acids. V shed 0 bases, J shed 4 bases, and the junction held 0 bases outside the gene matches. With 60 Vbeta and 13 Jbeta primers, the PCR was carried out. Produced via immunoSEQ multiplex PCR; TCRdb's table is partial and in-frame only. The table lists 110,000 or so clones, over 65% of them singletons. What was sequenced was PBMCs. The V call is TRBV5-1, the J call TRBJ2-5, with 7 bases that match TRBD2. The sequence was obtained from a woman in her forties or fifties in good health and CMV-seropositive. The DNA of the CDR3 is TGCGCCAGCAGCTTGGGGGGGGGAGAGACCCAGTACTTC. Encoded protein: CASSLGGGETQYF.